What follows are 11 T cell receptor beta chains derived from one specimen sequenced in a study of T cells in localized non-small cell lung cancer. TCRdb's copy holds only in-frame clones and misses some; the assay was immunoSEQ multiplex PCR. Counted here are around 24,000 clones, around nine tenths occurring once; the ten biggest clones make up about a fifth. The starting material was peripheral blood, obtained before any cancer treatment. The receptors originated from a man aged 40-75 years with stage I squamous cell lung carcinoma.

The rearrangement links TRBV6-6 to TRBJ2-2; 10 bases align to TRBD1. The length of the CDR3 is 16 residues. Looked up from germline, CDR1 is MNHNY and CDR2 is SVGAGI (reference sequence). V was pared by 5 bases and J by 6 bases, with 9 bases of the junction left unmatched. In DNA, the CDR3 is TGTGCCAGCAGTCGGGGGGACAGGGGTTATTCCGGGGAGCTGTTTTTT. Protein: CASSRGDRGYSGELFF.

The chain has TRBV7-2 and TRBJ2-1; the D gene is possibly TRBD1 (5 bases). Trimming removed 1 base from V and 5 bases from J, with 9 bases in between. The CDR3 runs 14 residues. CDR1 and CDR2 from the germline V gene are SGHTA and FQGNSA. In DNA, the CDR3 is TGTGCCAGCAGCTTAGAACAGGCCAACAATGAGCAGTTCTTC. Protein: CASSLEQANNEQFF.

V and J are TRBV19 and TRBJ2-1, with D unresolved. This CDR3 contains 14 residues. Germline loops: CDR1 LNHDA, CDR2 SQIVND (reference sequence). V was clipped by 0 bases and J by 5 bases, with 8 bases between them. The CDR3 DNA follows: TGTGCCAGTAGTATAGACTTCAGCGACAATGAGCAGTTCTTC. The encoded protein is CASSIDFSDNEQFF.

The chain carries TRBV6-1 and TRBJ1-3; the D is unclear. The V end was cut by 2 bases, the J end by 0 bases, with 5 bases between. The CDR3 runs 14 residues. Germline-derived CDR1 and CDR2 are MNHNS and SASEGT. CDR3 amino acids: CASSELGSGNTIYF. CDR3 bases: TGTGCCAGCAGTGAACTGGGCTCTGGAAACACCATATATTTT.

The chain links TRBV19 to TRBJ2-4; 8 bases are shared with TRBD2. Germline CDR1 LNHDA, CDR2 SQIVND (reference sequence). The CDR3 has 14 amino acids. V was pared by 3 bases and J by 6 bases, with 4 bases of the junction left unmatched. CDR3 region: CASSMGTRGNIQYF. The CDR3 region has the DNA TGTGCCAGTAGTATGGGGACTAGAGGAAACATTCAGTACTTC.

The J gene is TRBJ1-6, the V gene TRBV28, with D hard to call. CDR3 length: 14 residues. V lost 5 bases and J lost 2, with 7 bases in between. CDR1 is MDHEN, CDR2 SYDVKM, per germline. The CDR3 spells CASSLGPYNSPLHF. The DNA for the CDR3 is TGTGCCAGCAGTCTCGGACCCTATAATTCACCCCTCCACTTT.

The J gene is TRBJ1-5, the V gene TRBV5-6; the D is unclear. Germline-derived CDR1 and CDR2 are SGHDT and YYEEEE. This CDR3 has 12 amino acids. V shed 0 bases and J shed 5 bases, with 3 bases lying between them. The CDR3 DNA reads TGTGCCAGCAGCTTGGTGGATCAGCCCCAGCATTTT. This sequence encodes CASSLVDQPQHF.

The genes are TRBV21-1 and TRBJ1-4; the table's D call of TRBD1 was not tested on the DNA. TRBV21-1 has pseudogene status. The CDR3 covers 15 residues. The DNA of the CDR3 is TGTGCCAGCAGCACCCTGGGACAGGGAGGCGAAAAACTGTTTTTT. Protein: CASSTLGQGGEKLFF.

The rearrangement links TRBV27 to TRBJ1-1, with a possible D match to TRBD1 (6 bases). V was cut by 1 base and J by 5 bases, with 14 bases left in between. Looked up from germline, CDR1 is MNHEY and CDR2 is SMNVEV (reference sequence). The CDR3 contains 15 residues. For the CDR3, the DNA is TGTGCCAGCAGTTTATGGGGCAGGGGAAGGACTGAAGCTTTCTTT. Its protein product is CASSLWGRGRTEAFF.

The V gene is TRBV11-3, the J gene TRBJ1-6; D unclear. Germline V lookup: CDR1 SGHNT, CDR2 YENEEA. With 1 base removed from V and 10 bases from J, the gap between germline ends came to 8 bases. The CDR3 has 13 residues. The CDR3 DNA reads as TGTGCCAGCAGCTTAGGGCTAGAATCACCCCTCCACTTT. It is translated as CASSLGLESPLHF.

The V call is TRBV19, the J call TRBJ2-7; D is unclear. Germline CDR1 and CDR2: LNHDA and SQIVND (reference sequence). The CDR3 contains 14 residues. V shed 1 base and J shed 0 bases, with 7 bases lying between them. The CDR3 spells CASSIGPSSYEQYF. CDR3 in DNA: TGTGCCAGTAGTATAGGTCCAAGCTCCTACGAGCAGTACTTC.